This TCR beta chain was profiled in a study of shared clonotypes between healthy human individuals (TCRdb year 2020). About the investigation overall: The cohort comprised a couple of women and three men aged 18 to 49 years. To increase sequencing depth and limit assay-specific biases, TCR repertoire library preparation and sequencing were carried out by different laboratories using diverse techniques. Each donor's leukapheresis produced roughly between about 0.9 and 9.5 billion PBMCs. Blood TCR repertoires of a handful of healthy adults were deeply sequenced to estimate repertoire size and the extent of clonotype sharing between individuals. Summary of the overall study and its limitations: Pairwise subsampling indicated that sequencing depth was expected to affect the degree of clonotype sharing among donors. The small number of donors limited the genetic and exposure-history diversity represented. Sampling was restricted to blood, and TCR repertoires in tissue are likely to differ from TCR repertoires in blood.

The donors were healthy, HIV-negative adults with no recently reported acute infections or vaccinations. All donors were Caucasian adults living in Nashville, Tennessee, USA. For unsorted samples, some 90 million PBMCs were counted and genomic DNA was extracted with the QIAamp DNA Blood Mini kit. Blood was obtained by leukapheresis, after which PBMCs were separated by Ficoll-Histopaque density gradient centrifugation and cryopreserved in liquid nitrogen vapor phase. The CDR1 and CDR2 encoded by the germline V gene are SNHLY and FYNNEI. V loses 1 base of germline sequence and J loses 4 bases, and the interval between the two ends is 8 bases. The CDR3, from cysteine to phenylalanine, totals 14 residues. Just the 42-base CDR3 DNA is kept, in frame starting at base 1. TCR CDR3 regions were amplified from genomic DNA by multiplex PCR using the deep immunoSEQ assay. For each cell subset, the extracted genomic DNA was distributed evenly across all wells of several immunoSEQ 96-well plates, and each plate served as one replicate. For unsorted PBMC, each replicate PCR was loaded with approximately 300 ng genomic DNA, equivalent to tens of thousands of T cell genomes. Ten immunoSEQ deep assay plates were used to sequence the unsorted PBMC genomic DNA. Purified libraries were measured with a Qubit 3.0 fluorometer, size-checked on a Bioanalyzer 2100, and measured again with the KAPA Library Quantification kit. Every immunoSEQ 96-well plate was sequenced on a dedicated single-read 150-cycle Illumina NextSeq 550 flow cell. Turning to the authors' computational methods: Because only junctional sequences without quality scores were contained in the immunoSEQ output, filtering matching that applied to full-length reads could not be performed. Sequences were annotated with PyIR, a Python wrapper for IgBLAST v1.9, and V/J genes and CDR3 were assigned using IMGT germline references. Reads were removed for weak V/J assignments (E-value above 1e-6), missing CDR3, stop codons, out-of-frame junctions, or ambiguous translated residues. V3J clonotypes were defined by identical inferred V gene, J gene, and CDR3 amino acid sequence. To compute the percentage overlap between repertoires, the number of shared unique clonotypes was divided by the size of the smaller repertoire. Richness of each repertoire was evaluated using RTK rarefaction, the Chao1 estimator, and Recon v2.1 estimates of unobserved clonotypes. Entries here come from immuneACCESS through TCRdb and include only in-frame sequences with V and J called. Some clones fail to appear in such tables; in the studies checked, an unresolved V gene covers under half of the shortfall, and the cause of the remainder is unknown. V, J and clone size are taken as reported in that table, and D and trimming were inferred from the DNA itself. This sample lists about 450,000 clones; 70% to 85% were detected once. The leading ten clones occupy roughly 12% of the sample.

This clone has just a few counts. Its recognized antigen is unknown. The record has no base qualities; no much larger clone is one base away. The sample was PBMCs. This receptor was taken from a woman aged 40 to 50 in good health. Some clones in this sample may be carry-over from other donors' samples. In this chain, TRBV2 is recombined with TRBJ1-5; there is no confident call for the D gene. The CDR3 region reads CASSEVVGNQPQHF. The DNA is TGTGCCAGCAGTGAAGTCGTAGGGAATCAGCCCCAGCATTTT.